Shown below are 4 T cell receptor beta chains from a single sample sequenced in a study of cytomegalovirus exposure and HLA in healthy donors. Researchers ran the PCR with 60 Vbeta and 13 Jbeta primers. The data were produced by immunoSEQ multiplex PCR, yet TCRdb's version contains in-frame clones alone and is incomplete. The data show some 120,000 clones, 83% seen once. The specimen was PBMCs. Every receptor here comes from a woman in her 40s in good health and CMV-seropositive.

This clone came up many times. CDR3 region: CASSDKVAAGANVLTF. The CDR3 DNA follows: TGTGCCAGCAGTGACAAAGTGGCGGCTGGGGCCAACGTCCTGACTTTC. The chain links TRBV6-4 to TRBJ2-6; D unresolved. This CDR3 contains 16 residues. Trimming shortened V by 2 bases and J by 2 bases, and 10 bases separated the two germline ends. Germline assignment: CDR1 MRHNA and CDR2 SNTAGT.

This sequence joins TRBV12-5 and TRBJ2-7; 7 bases fit TRBD1. From germline, CDR1 is LGHNT and CDR2 FRNRAP. The V segment lost 7 bases and the J segment 2 bases; nucleotides outside the gene matches: 8. The CDR3 runs 14 residues. CDR3 coding DNA: TGTGCTAGTGCCCCTGGGACAGTTGCCTACGAGCAGTACTTC. It translates to CASAPGTVAYEQYF. Based on the CDR3 plus reference TRBV12-5 and TRBJ2-7, the full variable domain is DARVTQTPRHKVTEMGQEVTMRCQPILGHNTVFWYRQTMMQGLELLAYFRNRAPLDDSGMPKDRFSAEMPDATLATLKIQPSEPRDSAVYFCASAPGTVAYEQYFGPGTRLTVT.

This clone was seen just once. J is TRBJ2-1 and V is TRBV6-1; 10 bases are a match to TRBD2. This CDR3 contains 16 residues. CDR1 is MNHNS and CDR2 is SASEGT in the germline V gene. The junction had 10 bases not matched to a gene; V was cut back by 2 bases and J by 9 bases. The chain's CDR3 is CASSETETSGHLEQFF. The DNA for the CDR3 is TGTGCCAGCAGTGAAACGGAGACTAGCGGGCATCTTGAGCAGTTCTTC.

This clone was detected only once. The chain is built from TRBV27 and TRBJ1-4, with a weak D call TRBD1 (6 bases). Germline V gene sequence: CDR1 MNHEY, CDR2 SMNVEV (reference sequence). Trimming left V 4 bases short and J 3 bases short, with 12 bases between. The CDR3 has 15 amino acids. The CDR3, as DNA: TGTGCCAGCAGTTCGCAGGGGATAGCTAATGAAAAACTGTTTTTT. It encodes CASSSQGIANEKLFF.